These 29 T cell receptor beta chains were sequenced from one sample in a study of blood T cell repertoires in COVID-19 (dated by TCRdb to about 2020). Library generation was performed with the immunoSEQ multiplex PCR assay. TCRdb took over this immuneACCESS table, retaining in-frame rearrangements with V and J assigned. Such tables are incomplete; in checked studies, under half of the missing clones stem from an unresolved V gene, and the remainder is unexplained. A total of roughly 450,000 clones appear in this sample, 80% to 95% of them only once. Of the sample, about 0.6% is held by the ten largest clones. Sequencing input: PBMCs or T cells enriched from blood (not recorded which). The receptors originated from a man in his late teens or twenties who had recovered from COVID-19.

The chain recombines TRBV7-9 with TRBJ2-7, with TRBD1 identical over 7 bases. V shed 6 bases and J 6 bases; nucleotides not matched to a gene: 8. CDR3 size: 13 residues. Germline CDR1 and CDR2: SEHNR and FQNEAQ (reference sequence). The CDR3 reads CASRRDRDLEQYF. The CDR3 nucleotides are TGTGCCAGCAGGCGAGACAGGGATCTCGAGCAGTACTTC. The whole variable domain, filled in from reference TRBV7-9 and TRBJ2-7, reads DTGVSQNPRHKITKRGQNVTFRCDPISEHNRLYWYRQTLGQGPEFLTYFQNEAQLEKSRLLSDRFSAERPKGSFSTLEIQRTEQGDSAMYLCASRRDRDLEQYFGPGTRLTVT.

This chain connects TRBV7-9 to TRBJ2-2; 7 bases fit TRBD2. The CDR3 has 14 amino acids. Germline CDR1 SEHNR, CDR2 FQNEAQ (reference sequence). Trimming removed 5 bases from V and 4 bases from J; junction bases left unmatched: 4. The CDR3 bases are TGTGCCAGCAGCCGCCCGGGGGGCACCGGGGAGCTGTTTTTT. Protein: CASSRPGGTGELFF.

The genes are TRBV2 and TRBJ1-1, with D possibly being TRBD1 (5 bases). CDR3 length: 14 residues. The germline V gene has CDR1 SNHLY and CDR2 FYNNEI. V was pared by 5 bases and J by 4 bases, with 14 bases between. The CDR3 loop is CASSLAGVVTEAFF. Written as DNA, the CDR3 is TGTGCCAGCAGTCTGGCGGGGGTGGTCACTGAAGCTTTCTTT.

CDR3 nucleotides: TGCGCCAGCAGCGAGGACAGGTCACGGGGCTCCTACAATGAGCAGTTCTTC. Amino acid sequence: CASSEDRSRGSYNEQFF. V usage is TRBV5-1 and J usage is TRBJ2-1, with 7 bases lining up with TRBD1. Germline lookup yields CDR1 SGHRS and CDR2 YFSETQ. V dropped 4 bases and J dropped 0; count of bases not matched to a gene: 10. The CDR3 has 17 amino acids.

The chain uses TRBV19 and TRBJ1-1, with D uncertain. Germline CDR1 reads LNHDA; CDR2 reads SQIVND (reference sequence). The germline V and J ends were trimmed by 3 bases and 6 bases, with 11 bases remaining between them. CDR3 length: 13 residues. The CDR3 loop reads CASSILAASEAFF. CDR3 coding DNA: TGTGCCAGTAGTATTTTGGCGGCCTCTGAAGCTTTCTTT.

V is TRBV19 and J is TRBJ2-1; D gene uncertain. Deletions cut 2 bases from V and 9 bases from J, with 8 bases between. CDR1 is LNHDA and CDR2 is SQIVND in the germline V gene (reference sequence). The CDR3 extends over 12 amino acids. The CDR3 DNA sequence: TGTGCCAGTAGTATACCATCGGGTGAGCAGTTCTTC. Translated, it gives CASSIPSGEQFF.

The chain is built from TRBV7-3 and TRBJ2-1, with no clear D. Trimming shortened V by 5 bases and J by 6 bases, and 11 bases separated the two germline ends. CDR1 SGHTA and CDR2 FQGTGA come from the germline V gene. CDR3 length: 13 amino acids. The CDR3 region has the DNA TGTGCCAGCAGCCCCGGAGTCGTCAATGAGCAGTTCTTC. It translates to CASSPGVVNEQFF.

The CDR3 region is CASSQRETSGSNEQFF. CDR3 coding DNA: TGCGCCAGCAGCCAACGGGAGACTAGCGGGAGTAATGAGCAGTTCTTC. J is TRBJ2-1 and V is TRBV4-1; 12 bases are shared with TRBD2. V dropped 2 bases and J dropped 7; count of bases not matched to a gene: 6. The CDR3 runs 16 residues. In germline, CDR1 is MGHRA, CDR2 YSYEKL.

The rearrangement uses TRBV2 and TRBJ1-1; D not certain. The CDR3 contains 13 residues. V shed 6 bases and J shed 1 base, with 9 bases lying between them. Germline V gene sequence: CDR1 SNHLY, CDR2 FYNNEI. The CDR3 sequence is CASRREGNTEAFF. CDR3 DNA: TGTGCCAGCAGGAGAGAGGGGAACACTGAAGCTTTCTTT.

V usage is TRBV3-1 (or the pseudogene TRBV3-2) and J usage is TRBJ2-2; D remains unclear. V was shortened by 2 bases and J by 8 bases, with 6 bases between the two germline ends. There are 12 residues in the CDR3. Germline V gene sequence: CDR1 LGHDT, CDR2 YNNKEL (reference sequence). CDR3 coding DNA: TGTGCCAGCAGCCAAACCCAGGGGGAGCTGTTTTTT. The encoded protein is CASSQTQGELFF.

The chain uses TRBV4-1 and TRBJ1-1; D unclear. The CDR3 runs to 14 residues. Germline-derived CDR1 and CDR2 are MGHRA and YSYEKL. V gave up 1 base and J gave up 7 bases, with 13 bases separating them. CDR3 coding DNA: TGCGCCAGCAGCCAAGTCGTTCTCCGGGGTGAAGCTTTCTTT. It translates to CASSQVVLRGEAFF.

The chain employs TRBV28 and TRBJ1-1; a possible D gene is TRBD1 (5 bases). This CDR3 has 13 residues. In germline, CDR1 is MDHEN, CDR2 SYDVKM. V lost 3 bases to trimming and J lost 6 bases, with 11 bases between them. CDR3 sequence: CASSFRVAPEAFF. The CDR3 DNA sequence: TGTGCCAGCAGTTTCAGGGTGGCACCTGAAGCTTTCTTT.

The rearrangement joins TRBV4-1 to TRBJ1-1, with D possibly TRBD1 on 6 matching bases. The ends were cut back, 0 bases at V and 0 bases at J, with 11 bases in the middle. The CDR3 runs 16 residues. In germline, CDR1 is MGHRA, CDR2 YSYEKL. This CDR3 is CASSQDDGTLNTEAFF. In DNA form, the CDR3 reads TGCGCCAGCAGCCAAGATGATGGGACACTGAACACTGAAGCTTTCTTT.

The chain couples TRBV7-8 to TRBJ2-7, with 8 bases matching TRBD1. Germline trimming cut 4 bases from V and 5 bases from J; bases unmatched to any gene: 10. In germline, CDR1 is SGHVS, CDR2 FQNEAQ. The CDR3 has 15 residues. CDR3 in DNA: TGTGCCAGCAGCTCGACCGGGACAGGTTCAGACGAGCAGTACTTC. Translated: CASSSTGTGSDEQYF.

This chain joins TRBV6-1 and TRBJ1-6, with 8 bases matching TRBD1. This CDR3 contains 15 residues. J was trimmed by 10 bases and V by 0 bases; bases with no gene match: 5. CDR1 MNHNS and CDR2 SASEGT come from the germline V gene. The CDR3 DNA follows: TGTGCCAGCAGTGAAGCACACAGGGGGGGGTCACCCCTCCACTTT. Translating gives CASSEAHRGGSPLHF.

This chain joins TRBV24-1 and TRBJ2-2; 7 bases map to TRBD1. The CDR3 has 20 residues. CDR1 and CDR2 (germline): KGHDR, SFDVKD. Trimming at V came to 4 bases and at J to 4 bases, leaving 20 bases not matched to a gene. The CDR3: CATSDQIKTGLPMTTGELFF. The DNA for the CDR3 is TGTGCCACCAGTGACCAGATAAAGACAGGGCTACCAATGACCACCGGGGAGCTGTTTTTT.

The chain couples TRBV18 to TRBJ1-5, with 8 nucleotides matching TRBD1. The CDR3 totals 14 residues. In germline, CDR1 is KGHSH, CDR2 LQKENI. With 6 bases clipped from V and 5 bases from J, the junction kept 6 bases outside the gene matches. In DNA, the CDR3 is TGTGCCAGCTCCCCCACAGGGGGAGATCAGCCCCAGCATTTT. This gives the protein CASSPTGGDQPQHF.

The CDR3 coding sequence is TGTGCCAGCAGCGTGGACAGGACCTATGGCTACACCTTC. It encodes CASSVDRTYGYTF. This chain joins TRBV7-2 and TRBJ1-2, with 7 positions matching TRBD1. In germline, CDR1 is SGHTA, CDR2 FQGNSA. CDR3 size: 13 residues. The V and J ends lost 5 bases and 4 bases, in that order; junction bases with no gene match: 4.

V usage is TRBV7-3 and J usage is TRBJ2-1, with D possibly TRBD2 on 5 matching bases. This CDR3 comprises 15 residues. Trimming stripped 1 base from V and 0 bases from J, with 7 bases between. Germline values: CDR1 SGHTA, CDR2 FQGTGA. CDR3 in amino acids: CASSLRENSYNEQFF. CDR3 nucleotide sequence: TGTGCCAGCAGCTTAAGGGAGAACTCCTACAATGAGCAGTTCTTC.

Regarding this clone: An end of the junction does not agree with germline; a read error may underlie this. The rearrangement uses TRBV10-1 and TRBJ1-4, with 7 bases lining up with TRBD1. Germline V gene lookup returns CDR1 WNHNN and CDR2 SYGVQD (reference sequence). This CDR3 is 9 amino acids long. The chain's CDR3 is CASSRGQLF. The CDR3 nucleotides are TGCGCCAGCAGTCGGGGACAGTTGTTT.

This clone was recorded only once. The chain links TRBV4-2 to TRBJ2-7; tentative D call: TRBD1 (6 bases). The CDR3 contains 14 residues. Germline V gives CDR1 LGHNA, CDR2 YNFKEQ. The V end was cut by 1 base, the J end by 3 bases, with 10 bases between. The CDR3 coding sequence is TGTGCCAGCAGCCAAGTTGAGGGGGTCTACGAGCAGTACTTC. Encoded protein: CASSQVEGVYEQYF.

The CDR3 region is CASGLVLGERAPRIEQFF. The DNA of the CDR3 is TGTGCTAGTGGTTTGGTACTCGGGGAGCGGGCTCCGCGGATTGAGCAGTTCTTC. The V call is TRBV12-5, the J call TRBJ2-1; the D gene is possibly TRBD2 (6 bases). Germline CDR1 reads LGHNT; CDR2 reads FRNRAP. Trimming removed 0 bases from V and 9 bases from J, with 24 bases in between. The CDR3 spans 18 residues.

The chain carries TRBV18 and TRBJ1-6, with a tentative D call TRBD1 (5 bases). Germline CDR1 and CDR2: KGHSH and LQKENI. The V end lost 5 bases, the J end lost 7 bases, and 18 bases lay between the germline ends. The CDR3 consists of 16 residues. CDR3: CASSRGPQVRNSPLHF. CDR3 DNA: TGTGCCAGCTCAAGAGGACCACAGGTCCGAAATTCACCCCTCCACTTT.

The gene calls are TRBV7-9 and TRBJ2-4; TRBD2 is a possible D gene (5 bases). CDR3 length equals 13 residues. The V gene lost 5 bases and the J gene lost 3 bases, with 8 bases spanning the gap. Germline V CDR1 and CDR2: SEHNR, FQNEAQ (reference sequence). The CDR3 region has the DNA TGTGCCAGCAGCCCCGGAGGCAAAAACATTCAGTACTTC. Translated, it gives CASSPGGKNIQYF.

This chain uses TRBV7-9 with TRBJ1-4, with no clear D. Trimming took off 2 bases at V and 6 bases at J, with 7 bases between the two ends. Germline values: CDR1 SEHNR, CDR2 FQNEAQ (reference sequence). The CDR3 sequence is 13 residues long. CDR3 DNA: TGTGCCAGCAGCTTAATAGTCGATGAAAAACTGTTTTTT. Translated: CASSLIVDEKLFF. Together with reference TRBV7-9 and TRBJ1-4, the CDR3 gives the full variable domain: DTGVSQNPRHKITKRGQNVTFRCDPISEHNRLYWYRQTLGQGPEFLTYFQNEAQLEKSRLLSDRFSAERPKGSFSTLEIQRTEQGDSAMYLCASSLIVDEKLFFGSGTQLSVL.

This chain links TRBV28 with TRBJ2-3; 12 bases match TRBD2. Trimming cost V 8 bases and J 2 bases; bases outside gene matches: 5. The CDR3 is made up of 15 amino acids. Germline V lookup: CDR1 MDHEN, CDR2 SYDVKM. The CDR3 DNA sequence: TGTGCCAGCGGAGCTAGCGGGAGGGCCACAGATACGCAGTATTTT. Its protein is CASGASGRATDTQYF. The full variable domain, its missing parts supplied by reference TRBV28 and TRBJ2-3, is DVKVTQSSRYLVKRTGEKVFLECVQDMDHENMFWYRQDPGLGLRLIYFSYDVKMKEKGDIPEGYSVSREKKERFSLILESASTNQTSMYLCASGASGRATDTQYFGPGTRLTVL.

This clone showed up just once. The chain recombines TRBV2 with TRBJ1-1; D is possibly TRBD1 (5 bases). Germline V lookup: CDR1 SNHLY, CDR2 FYNNEI. V was clipped by 3 bases and J by 4 bases, with 9 bases between them. CDR3 length: 13 residues. The CDR3 loop is CASSESGPTEAFF. The CDR3 bases are TGTGCCAGCAGTGAGTCAGGGCCCACTGAAGCTTTCTTT.

The genes are TRBV11-2 and TRBJ2-5, with 7 nucleotides matching TRBD1. Germline loops: CDR1 SGHAT, CDR2 FQNNGV. Trimming took 4 bases from V and 3 from J; bases not matched to a gene: 8. The CDR3 length is 15 residues. CDR3 DNA sequence: TGTGCCAGCAGCTCAGAGACAGGGTGGAAAGAGACCCAGTACTTC. It encodes CASSSETGWKETQYF.

In this sample, this clone turned up a few times. V is TRBV12-3 or TRBV12-4 and J is TRBJ1-6, with no clear D. The V end was cut by 3 bases, the J end by 13 bases, with 13 bases between. CDR3 size: 13 residues. CDR3 nucleotides: TGTGCCAGCAGTTTGTTGGAGGGTAGTCCCCTCCACTTT. It translates to CASSLLEGSPLHF.